Listed below are T cell receptor beta chains from one sample, sequenced in a study of blood T cell repertoires in COVID-19. Generated by immunoSEQ multiplex PCR, the TCRdb table keeps only in-frame clones and is missing some. The sample includes around 250,000 clones, 86% of them seen just once. Sequenced material: peripheral blood. These receptor sequences come from a man younger than 40 who had recovered from COVID-19. Both conserved end residues are part of each CDR3. D genes are given only for firm matches. Not all rows give a size; the values are once, few, many and, for expanded clones, a class.

V gene	clone size	J gene	D gene	CDR3 protein	CDR3 DNA
TRBV2	-	TRBJ1-5	TRBD1	CASSVTGGMGQPQHF	TGTGCCAGCAGCGTGACAGGGGGCATGGGTCAGCCCCAGCATTTT
TRBV4-2	-	TRBJ1-2	TRBD1	CASSQTTGGRSGYTF	TGTGCCAGCAGCCAAACCACAGGGGGCAGGAGTGGCTACACCTTC
TRBV4-2	-	TRBJ2-2	TRBD2	CASSQTSGGSYTGELFF	TGTGCCAGCAGCCAGACTAGCGGGGGTTCATACACCGGGGAGCTGTTTTTT
TRBV11-2	-	TRBJ2-1	-	CASSLEREVNEQFF	TGTGCCAGCAGCTTAGAAAGGGAGGTCAATGAGCAGTTCTTC
TRBV4-3	-	TRBJ1-2	-	CASSPGLGTGPYTF	TGCGCCAGCAGCCCCGGACTAGGAACAGGGCCCTACACCTTC
TRBV7-9	-	TRBJ2-7	-	CASSPGHSYEQYF	TGTGCCAGCAGCCCGGGTCACTCCTACGAGCAGTACTTC
TRBV6-6	-	TRBJ1-3	-	CASSRAGEGAGNTIYF	TGTGCCAGCAGCCGCGCCGGGGAGGGAGCTGGAAACACCATATATTTT
TRBV9	-	TRBJ1-1	-	CASSPPKGFMNTEAFF	TGTGCCAGCAGCCCCCCCAAGGGGTTCATGAACACTGAAGCTTTCTTT
TRBV19	-	TRBJ1-2	TRBD1	CAGRQGTGYTF	TGTGCCGGCAGACAGGGAACTGGCTACACCTTC
TRBV27	-	TRBJ1-3	-	CASSLFGGWGNTIYF	TGTGCCAGCAGTTTATTCGGGGGATGGGGAAACACCATATATTTT
TRBV3-1/TRBV3-2	-	TRBJ2-7	TRBD2	CASSQQRDSRYEQYF	TGTGCCAGCAGCCAACAGCGGGACTCCCGCTACGAGCAGTACTTC
TRBV11-3	-	TRBJ2-1	TRBD2	CASSLGGGLAGAGSYNEQFF	TGTGCCAGCAGCTTAGGCGGGGGGCTAGCGGGGGCTGGCTCCTACAATGAGCAGTTCTTC
TRBV7-2	-	TRBJ2-7	-	CASSSGQFPYEQYF	TGTGCCAGCAGCTCCGGACAGTTCCCCTACGAGCAGTACTTC
TRBV5-1	once	TRBJ2-7	TRBD2	CASSPGGGTSSLGQYF	TGCGCCAGCAGCCCCGGAGGGGGGACTAGTTCCCTCGGGCAGTACTTC
TRBV7-9	-	TRBJ1-3	TRBD1	CASSLATGTGNRGNTIYF	TGTGCCAGCAGCTTAGCAACCGGGACAGGGAATAGGGGAAACACCATATATTTT
TRBV5-3	once	TRBJ2-7	-	CARSWGRCGRYEQYF	TGTGCCAGAAGCTGGGGGAGGTGTGGGAGGTACGAGCAGTACTTC
TRBV7-2	few	TRBJ1-2	-	CASSFTEYGYTF	TGTGCCAGCAGCTTTACGGAGTATGGCTACACCTTC
TRBV2	-	TRBJ1-4	-	CASSEALRGMGEKLFF	TGTGCCAGCAGTGAAGCGCTGCGAGGGATGGGGGAAAAACTGTTTTTT
TRBV27	once	TRBJ1-2	TRBD1	CASSSPGIDRERGYTF	TGTGCCAGCAGTTCTCCCGGTATCGACAGGGAAAGGGGCTACACCTTC
TRBV7-8	-	TRBJ1-6	-	CASSLSGIISPSSYNSPLHF	TGTGCCAGCAGCTTATCCGGGATCATAAGCCCAAGCTCCTATAATTCACCCCTCCACTTT
TRBV7-2	-	TRBJ1-4	-	CASSLSGGVEKLFF	TGTGCCAGCAGCTTAAGCGGAGGGGTGGAAAAACTGTTTTTT
TRBV6-1	-	TRBJ1-2	-	CASSDRHWGYTF	TGTGCCAGCAGTGACAGGCACTGGGGCTACACCTTC
TRBV18	-	TRBJ1-1	TRBD1	CASSPRQGASTEAFF	TGTGCCAGCTCACCCCGACAGGGGGCTAGCACTGAAGCTTTCTTT
TRBV5-5	-	TRBJ2-7	TRBD1	CASSLQGAGEYF	TGTGCCAGCAGCCTACAGGGGGCGGGGGAGTACTTC
TRBV19	-	TRBJ2-7	-	CASTPKGDTRRLSYEQYF	TGTGCCAGTACCCCAAAGGGGGACACGCGGCGCCTGTCCTACGAGCAGTACTTC
TRBV7-2	-	TRBJ2-1	TRBD1	CASSSGQGEVNEQFF	TGTGCCAGCAGCTCGGGACAGGGGGAGGTAAATGAGCAGTTCTTC
TRBV10-1	-	TRBJ1-1	TRBD1	CASSDPGQGNTEAFF	TGCGCCAGCAGTGACCCGGGACAGGGAAACACTGAAGCTTTCTTT
TRBV4-1	-	TRBJ2-7	-	CASSPRAPYEQYF	TGCGCCAGCAGCCCCCGAGCGCCGTACGAGCAGTACTTC
TRBV6-5	-	TRBJ2-7	-	CASRTGEGSYEQYF	TGTGCCAGCAGGACAGGGGAGGGCTCCTACGAGCAGTACTTC
TRBV11-2	-	TRBJ1-1	-	CASSLERSPFF	TGTGCCAGCAGCTTAGAACGGTCTCCTTTCTTT
TRBV7-9	-	TRBJ1-3	-	CASSFERNTIYF	TGTGCCAGCAGCTTTGAGCGAAACACCATATATTTT